Sequencing of this TCR beta chain was carried out in a study of identical twins. Findings and caveats of the study: Where out-of-frame alpha sequences were twin-shared, they showed excess low generation probability.

The CDR3 contains 18 residues. Between the trimmed V and J ends, which lost 8 bases and 1 base, there was a span of 26 bases. Germline V CDR1 and CDR2: SGHAT, FQNNGV. This clonotype was observed once. Antigen: not known. Each donor (without exception) was a healthy Caucasian. TCRdb processed the 5' RACE reads anew with MiXCR; each CDR3 protein has one entry. The table includes about 1.7 million distinct CDR3 sequences, around a third detected once. This receptor was taken from a newborn girl in good health. The chain combines TRBV11-2 with TRBJ1-1; D call uncertain. Sequencing input: cord blood. DNA of the CDR3: TGTGCCAGCGGACGCAACCTTCAGTTGGGAGGGAGGAACACTGAAGCTTTCTTT. Translation gives CASGRNLQLGGRNTEAFF.